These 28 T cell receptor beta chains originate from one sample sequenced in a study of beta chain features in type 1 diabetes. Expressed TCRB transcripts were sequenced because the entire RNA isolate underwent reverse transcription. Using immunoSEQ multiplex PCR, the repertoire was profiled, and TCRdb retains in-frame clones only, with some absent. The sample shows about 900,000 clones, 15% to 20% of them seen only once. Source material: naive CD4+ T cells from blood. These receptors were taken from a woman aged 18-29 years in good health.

The CDR3 protein is CASSGGQSSYNEQFF. CDR3 coding DNA: TGTGCCAGCAGTGGAGGACAGAGCTCCTACAATGAGCAGTTCTTC. V and J are TRBV2 and TRBJ2-1; TRBD1 might be the D (6 bases). V was pared by 4 bases and J by 0 bases, with 10 bases between. CDR1 is SNHLY, CDR2 FYNNEI, per germline. This CDR3 is 15 amino acids long.

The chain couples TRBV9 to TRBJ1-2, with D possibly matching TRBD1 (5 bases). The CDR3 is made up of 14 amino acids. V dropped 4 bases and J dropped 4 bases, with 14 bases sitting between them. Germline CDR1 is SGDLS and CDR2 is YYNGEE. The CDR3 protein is CASSSIDSFYGYTF. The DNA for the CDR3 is TGTGCCAGCAGCTCAATTGACAGCTTCTATGGCTACACCTTC.

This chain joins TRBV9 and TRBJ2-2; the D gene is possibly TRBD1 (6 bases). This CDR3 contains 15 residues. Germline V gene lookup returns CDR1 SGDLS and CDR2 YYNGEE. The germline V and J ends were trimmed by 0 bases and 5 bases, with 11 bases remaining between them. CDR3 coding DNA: TGTGCCAGCAGCGTAGTACAGGGTGGAACCGGGGAGCTGTTTTTT. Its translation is CASSVVQGGTGELFF.

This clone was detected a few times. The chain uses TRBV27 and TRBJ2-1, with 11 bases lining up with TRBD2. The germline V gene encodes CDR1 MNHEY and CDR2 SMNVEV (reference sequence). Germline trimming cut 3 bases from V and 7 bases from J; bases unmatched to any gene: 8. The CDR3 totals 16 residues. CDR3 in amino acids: CASSFSGLAGGNEQFF. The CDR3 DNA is TGTGCCAGCAGTTTCTCGGGGTTAGCGGGAGGGAATGAGCAGTTCTTC.

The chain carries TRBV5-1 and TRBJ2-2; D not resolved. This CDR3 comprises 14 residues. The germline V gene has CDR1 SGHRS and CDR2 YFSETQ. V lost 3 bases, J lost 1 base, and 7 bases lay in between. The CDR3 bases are TGCGCCAGCAGCTACTCGGAGAACACCGGGGAGCTGTTTTTT. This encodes CASSYSENTGELFF.

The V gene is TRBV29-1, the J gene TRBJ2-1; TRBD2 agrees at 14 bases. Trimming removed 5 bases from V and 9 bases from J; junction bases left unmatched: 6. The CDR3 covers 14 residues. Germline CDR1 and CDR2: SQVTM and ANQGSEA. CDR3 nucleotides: TGCAGCGTTTTTATAGGACTAGCGGGAGGTGAGCAGTTCTTC. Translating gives CSVFIGLAGGEQFF.

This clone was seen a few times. DNA for the CDR3: TGCGCCAGCAGCTTTGGACAGGGGACAAGCTACACCTTC. Translated: CASSFGQGTSYTF. This chain connects TRBV5-1 to TRBJ1-2; 9 nucleotides match TRBD1. The V and J ends lost 2 bases and 9 bases, in that order; junction bases with no gene match: 5. Germline values: CDR1 SGHRS, CDR2 YFSETQ. There are 13 residues in the CDR3. The complete variable domain, with remaining parts taken from reference TRBV5-1 and TRBJ1-2, reads KAGVTQTPRYLIKTRGQQVTLSCSPISGHRSVSWYQQTPGQGLQFLFEYFSETQRNKGNFPGRFSGRQFSNSRSEMNVSTLELGDSALYLCASSFGQGTSYTFGSGTRLTVV.

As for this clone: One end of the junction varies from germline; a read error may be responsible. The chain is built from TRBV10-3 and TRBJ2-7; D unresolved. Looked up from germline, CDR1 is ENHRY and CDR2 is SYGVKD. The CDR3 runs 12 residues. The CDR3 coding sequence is TGTGCCATCGGTGACTTGTCCTACGAGCAGTACTTC. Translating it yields CAIGDLSYEQYF.

CDR3 amino acids: CASSRLGTEYNEQFF. CDR3 in DNA: TGTGCCAGCAGCCGACTCGGGACAGAATACAATGAGCAGTTCTTC. The genes are TRBV7-9 and TRBJ2-1; 7 positions match TRBD1. J gave up 4 bases and V 5 bases, and 8 bases lay outside the gene matches. The CDR3 totals 15 residues. The V gene's germline CDR1 is SEHNR and CDR2 FQNEAQ (reference sequence). The complete variable domain, with remaining parts taken from reference TRBV7-9 and TRBJ2-1, reads DTGVSQNPRHKITKRGQNVTFRCDPISEHNRLYWYRQTLGQGPEFLTYFQNEAQLEKSRLLSDRFSAERPKGSFSTLEIQRTEQGDSAMYLCASSRLGTEYNEQFFGPGTRLTVL.

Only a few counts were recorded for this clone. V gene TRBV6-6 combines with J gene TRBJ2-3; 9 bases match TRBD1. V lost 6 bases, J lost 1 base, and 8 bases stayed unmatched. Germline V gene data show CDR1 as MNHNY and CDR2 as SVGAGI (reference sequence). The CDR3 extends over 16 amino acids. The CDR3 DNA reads TGTGCCAGCAGGGACAGGGGAGTTTCTGGCACAGATACGCAGTATTTT. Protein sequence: CASRDRGVSGTDTQYF.

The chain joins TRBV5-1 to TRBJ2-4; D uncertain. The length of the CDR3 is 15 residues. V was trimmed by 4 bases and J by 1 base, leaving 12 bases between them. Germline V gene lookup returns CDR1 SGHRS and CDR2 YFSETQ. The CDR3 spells CASSVSVEAKNIQYF. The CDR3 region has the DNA TGCGCCAGCAGCGTATCGGTCGAGGCCAAAAACATTCAGTACTTC. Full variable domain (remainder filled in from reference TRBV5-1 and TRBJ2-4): KAGVTQTPRYLIKTRGQQVTLSCSPISGHRSVSWYQQTPGQGLQFLFEYFSETQRNKGNFPGRFSGRQFSNSRSEMNVSTLELGDSALYLCASSVSVEAKNIQYFGAGTRLSVL.

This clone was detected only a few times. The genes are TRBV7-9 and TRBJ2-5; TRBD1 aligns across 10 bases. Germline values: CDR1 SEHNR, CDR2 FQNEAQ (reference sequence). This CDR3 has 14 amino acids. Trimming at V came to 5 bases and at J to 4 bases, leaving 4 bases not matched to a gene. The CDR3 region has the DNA TGTGCCAGCAGCGACAGGGGGCGCATAGAGACCCAGTACTTC. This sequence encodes CASSDRGRIETQYF.

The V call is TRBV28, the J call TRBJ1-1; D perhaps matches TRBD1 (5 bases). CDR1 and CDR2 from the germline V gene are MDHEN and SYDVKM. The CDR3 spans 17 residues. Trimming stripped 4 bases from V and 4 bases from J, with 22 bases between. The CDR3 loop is CASSSYPAGRGSTEAFF. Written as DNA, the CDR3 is TGTGCCAGCAGTTCTTACCCTGCTGGACGGGGGAGCACTGAAGCTTTCTTT.

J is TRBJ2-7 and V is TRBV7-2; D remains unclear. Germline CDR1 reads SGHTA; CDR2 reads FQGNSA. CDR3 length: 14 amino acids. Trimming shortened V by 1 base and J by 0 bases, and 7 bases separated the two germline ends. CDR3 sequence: CASSLGASSYEQYF. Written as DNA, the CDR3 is TGTGCCAGCAGCTTAGGGGCGAGCTCCTACGAGCAGTACTTC.

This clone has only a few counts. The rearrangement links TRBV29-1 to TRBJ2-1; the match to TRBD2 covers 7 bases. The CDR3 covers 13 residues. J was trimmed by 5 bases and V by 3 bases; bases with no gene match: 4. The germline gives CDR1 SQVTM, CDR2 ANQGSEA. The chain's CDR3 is CSVDASGDNEQFF. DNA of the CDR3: TGCAGCGTTGATGCTAGCGGTGACAATGAGCAGTTCTTC.

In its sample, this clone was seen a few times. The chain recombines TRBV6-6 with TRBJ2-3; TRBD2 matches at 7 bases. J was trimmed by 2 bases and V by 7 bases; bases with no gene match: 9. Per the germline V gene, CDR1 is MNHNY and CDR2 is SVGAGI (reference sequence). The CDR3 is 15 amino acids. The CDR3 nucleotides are TGTGCCAGCAAGTGGGGGGGAACTCCCACAGATACGCAGTATTTT. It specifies CASKWGGTPTDTQYF.

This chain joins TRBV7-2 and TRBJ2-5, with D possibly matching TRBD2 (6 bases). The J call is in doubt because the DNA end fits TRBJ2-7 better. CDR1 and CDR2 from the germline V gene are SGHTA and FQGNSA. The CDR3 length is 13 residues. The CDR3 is CASRPGGNYEQYF. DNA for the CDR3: TGTGCCAGCAGGCCCGGGGGTAACTACGAGCAGTACTTC.

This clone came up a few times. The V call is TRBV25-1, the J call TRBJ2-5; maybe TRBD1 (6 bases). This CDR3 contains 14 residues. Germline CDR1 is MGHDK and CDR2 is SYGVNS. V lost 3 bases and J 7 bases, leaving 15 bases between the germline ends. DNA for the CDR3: TGTGCCAGCAGTGACACCGGACAGACGGGGACCCAGTACTTC. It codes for CASSDTGQTGTQYF.

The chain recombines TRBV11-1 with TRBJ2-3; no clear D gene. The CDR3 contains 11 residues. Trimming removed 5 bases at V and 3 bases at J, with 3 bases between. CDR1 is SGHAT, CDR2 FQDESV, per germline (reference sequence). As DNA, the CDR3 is TGTGCCAGCAGCCGGACAGATACGCAGTATTTT. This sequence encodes CASSRTDTQYF.

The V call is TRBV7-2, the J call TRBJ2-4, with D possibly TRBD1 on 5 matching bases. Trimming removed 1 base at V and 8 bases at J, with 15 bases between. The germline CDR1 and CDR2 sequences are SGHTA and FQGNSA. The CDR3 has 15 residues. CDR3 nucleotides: TGTGCCAGCAGCTTAGGGCCCAGGGAAGTAGACATTCAGTACTTC. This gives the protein CASSLGPREVDIQYF.

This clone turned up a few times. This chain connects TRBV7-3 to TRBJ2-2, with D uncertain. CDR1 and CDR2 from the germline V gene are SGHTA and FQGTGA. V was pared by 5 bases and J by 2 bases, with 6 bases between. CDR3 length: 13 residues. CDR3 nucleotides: TGTGCCAGCAGCGTGGCAAACACCGGGGAGCTGTTTTTT. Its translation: CASSVANTGELFF.

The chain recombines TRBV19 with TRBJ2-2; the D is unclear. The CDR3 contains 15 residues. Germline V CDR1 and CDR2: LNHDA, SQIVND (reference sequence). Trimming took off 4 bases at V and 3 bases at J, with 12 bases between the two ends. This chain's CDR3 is CASSRISPYTGELFF. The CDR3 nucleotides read TGTGCCAGTAGTAGGATTAGCCCTTACACCGGGGAGCTGTTTTTT.

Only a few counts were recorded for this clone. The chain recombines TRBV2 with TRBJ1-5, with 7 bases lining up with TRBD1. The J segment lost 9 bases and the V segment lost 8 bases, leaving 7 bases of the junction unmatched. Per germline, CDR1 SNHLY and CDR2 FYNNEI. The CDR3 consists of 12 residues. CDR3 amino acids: CASWRGQGPQHF. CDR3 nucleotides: TGTGCCAGCTGGAGGGGGCAGGGGCCCCAGCATTTT.

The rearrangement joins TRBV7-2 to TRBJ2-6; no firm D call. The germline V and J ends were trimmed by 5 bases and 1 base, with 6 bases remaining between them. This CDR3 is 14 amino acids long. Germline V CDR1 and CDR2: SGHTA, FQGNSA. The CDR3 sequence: CASSRVSGANVLTF. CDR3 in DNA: TGTGCCAGCAGCCGAGTGTCTGGGGCCAACGTCCTGACTTTC.

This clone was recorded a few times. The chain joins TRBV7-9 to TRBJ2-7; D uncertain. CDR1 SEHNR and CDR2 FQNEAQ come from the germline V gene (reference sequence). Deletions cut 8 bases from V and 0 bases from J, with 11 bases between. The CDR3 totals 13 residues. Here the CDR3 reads CASVGRNSYEQYF. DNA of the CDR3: TGTGCCAGCGTGGGCAGAAACTCCTACGAGCAGTACTTC. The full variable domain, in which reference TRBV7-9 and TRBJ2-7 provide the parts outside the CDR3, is DTGVSQNPRHKITKRGQNVTFRCDPISEHNRLYWYRQTLGQGPEFLTYFQNEAQLEKSRLLSDRFSAERPKGSFSTLEIQRTEQGDSAMYLCASVGRNSYEQYFGPGTRLTVT.

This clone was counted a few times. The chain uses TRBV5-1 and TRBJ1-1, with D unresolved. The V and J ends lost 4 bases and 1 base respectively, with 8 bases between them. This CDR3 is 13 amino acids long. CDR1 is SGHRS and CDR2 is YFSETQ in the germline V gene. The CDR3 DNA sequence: TGCGCCAGCAGCGTGGACTGGAACACTGAAGCTTTCTTT. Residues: CASSVDWNTEAFF.

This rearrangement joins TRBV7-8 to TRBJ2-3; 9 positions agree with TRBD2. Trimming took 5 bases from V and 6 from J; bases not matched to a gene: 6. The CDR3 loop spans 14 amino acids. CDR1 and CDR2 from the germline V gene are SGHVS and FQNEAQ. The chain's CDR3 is CASSASGTGDTQYF. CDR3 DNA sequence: TGTGCCAGCAGCGCTAGCGGGACCGGCGATACGCAGTATTTT. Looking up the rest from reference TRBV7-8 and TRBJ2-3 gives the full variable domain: GAGVSQSPRYKVAKRGQDVALRCDPISGHVSLFWYQQALGQGPEFLTYFQNEAQLDKSGLPSDRFFAERPEGSVSTLKIQRTQQEDSAVYLCASSASGTGDTQYFGPGTRLTVL.

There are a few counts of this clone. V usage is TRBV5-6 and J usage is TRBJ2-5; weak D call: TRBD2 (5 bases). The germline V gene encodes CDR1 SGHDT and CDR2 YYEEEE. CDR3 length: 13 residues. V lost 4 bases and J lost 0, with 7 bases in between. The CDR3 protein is CASSEDYQETQYF. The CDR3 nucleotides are TGTGCCAGCAGCGAGGACTACCAAGAGACCCAGTACTTC.